This T cell receptor beta chain derives from a study of blood T cell repertoires in COVID-19. V was pared by 2 bases and J by 8 bases, with 16 bases of the junction left unmatched. Germline V gene data show CDR1 as SGHRS and CDR2 as YFSETQ. CDR3 length equals 18 residues. Profiled with immunoSEQ multiplex PCR; TCRdb holds only in-frame clones, not every one. The table has approximately 110,000 clones, more than 85% seen once. This receptor was identified in a man aged 45-60 years with COVID-19, enrolled during active disease. The J gene is TRBJ2-2, the V gene TRBV5-1; 9 bases are a match to TRBD1. Material for sequencing was peripheral blood. CDR3 sequence: CASSLPPGGQGHYGELFF. CDR3 in DNA: TGCGCCAGCAGCTTACCCCCCGGGGGACAGGGTCACTATGGGGAGCTGTTTTTT.